The T cell receptor (beta chain) under discussion was sequenced for a study of T cell responses to AZD1222 COVID-19 vaccine. The table came from immunoSEQ multiplex PCR; TCRdb's copy has only in-frame clones and leaves some out. The sample holds 100,000 or so clones, around nine tenths seen once. The input for sequencing was peripheral blood, taken on day 0 of AZD1222 vaccination. The TCR comes from an adult in good health.

The CDR3 loop is CASSQDGALAAYWAGTDTQYF. The DNA of the CDR3 is TGTGCCAGCAGCCAAGATGGAGCACTAGCGGCCTACTGGGCAGGCACAGATACGCAGTATTTT. This chain uses TRBV3-1 (or the pseudogene TRBV3-2) with TRBJ2-3, with 8 bases matching TRBD2. The CDR3 has 21 residues. In germline, CDR1 is LGHDT, CDR2 YNNKEL (reference sequence). Losses at the gene ends were 0 bases for V and 1 base for J; bases not matched to a gene: 18.